This record looks at one T cell receptor beta chain sequence and its context. Its antigen remains unknown. CDR1 SGHDN and CDR2 FVKESK come from the germline V gene. The length of the CDR3 is 13 residues. V lost 5 bases and J lost 3, with 11 bases in between. Libraries were prepared by immunoSEQ multiplex PCR; TCRdb keeps only in-frame clonotypes and omits some of them. The table includes tens of thousands of clones, 95% detected once. This entry comes from a study of graft-versus-host responses after intestinal transplantation. The overall study: Recipients got multivisceral, liver-intestinal, or isolated intestinal transplants. The study gave all recipients anti-thymocyte globulin induction, then tacrolimus and steroids for roughly 3 years. Study observations and caveats: In recipient marrow, GvH clones were found, and some appeared first in ileum or blood.

The sequencing used unstimulated CD8+ T cells sorted from spleen or lymph node cells, collected before transplant. J is TRBJ2-7 and V is TRBV14; D is possibly TRBD1 (6 bases). The sequence came from a human donor who was the organ donor for an intestinal transplant. The CDR3: CASSFAQGYEQYF. The DNA for the CDR3 is TGTGCCAGCAGCTTCGCACAGGGCTACGAGCAGTACTTC.